Listed below are T cell receptor beta chains from one sample, sequenced in a study of T cells in Graves' hyperthyroidism and ophthalmopathy. TCRdb passed the multiplex PCR reads through MiXCR, listing each CDR3 protein once. The profile shows roughly 380,000 distinct CDR3 sequences, approximately 13% of them singletons. The sample consisted of blood. The source of these receptors is a woman aged 18 to 35 with Graves' hyperthyroidism. Both conserved end residues are trimmed from each CDR3. Each record gives: J gene, V gene, CDR3 length, CDR3 protein.

TRBJ1-1	TRBV7-2	12	ASSPVGGRIEAF
TRBJ2-3	TRBV20-1	12	SATGLGSTDTQY
TRBJ2-1	TRBV5-1	15	ASSSGLAGALPNEQF
TRBJ1-2	TRBV30	13	ASVTLPGITYGYT
TRBJ2-1	TRBV12-3/TRBV12-4	13	ASSLAGAVYNEQF
TRBJ1-6	TRBV5-1	13	ASSLRQGGDSPLH
TRBJ1-1	TRBV10-3	11	ASVPQGGTEAF
TRBJ2-6	TRBV28	14	ASSSKAASGANVLT
TRBJ1-6	TRBV7-9	16	ASSLTLGEGFYNSPLH
TRBJ2-1	TRBV4-1	14	ASSQGPSGNLHEQF
TRBJ2-7	TRBV14	12	ASSQDIVSYEQY
TRBJ2-7	TRBV7-3	15	ASSLNPPSGRSNEQY
TRBJ2-3	TRBV9	14	ASSVAGSGSRGTQY
TRBJ2-7	TRBV4-1	15	ASSQDATGGLNYEQY
TRBJ2-6	TRBV19	14	ASSTSGTSGANVLT